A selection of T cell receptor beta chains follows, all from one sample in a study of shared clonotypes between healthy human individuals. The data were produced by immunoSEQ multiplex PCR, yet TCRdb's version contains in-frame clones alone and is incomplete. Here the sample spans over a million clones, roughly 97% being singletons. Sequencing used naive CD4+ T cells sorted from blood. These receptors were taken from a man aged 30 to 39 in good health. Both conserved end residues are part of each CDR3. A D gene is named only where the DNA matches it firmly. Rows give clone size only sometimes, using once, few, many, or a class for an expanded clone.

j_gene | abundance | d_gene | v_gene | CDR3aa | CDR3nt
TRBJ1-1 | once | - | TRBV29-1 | CSVVTQINTEAFF | TGCAGCGTCGTGACCCAAATCAACACTGAAGCTTTCTTT
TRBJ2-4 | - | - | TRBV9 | CASSVVGGNIQYF | TGTGCCAGCAGCGTAGTCGGGGGAAACATTCAGTACTTC
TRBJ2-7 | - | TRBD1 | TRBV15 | CATSRDRGRGREQYF | TGTGCCACCAGCAGAGATAGAGGCAGGGGGCGCGAGCAGTACTTC
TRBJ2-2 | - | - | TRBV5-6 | CASLTGVNTGELFF | TGTGCCAGCTTGACCGGGGTGAACACCGGGGAGCTGTTTTTT
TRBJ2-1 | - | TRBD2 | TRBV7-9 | CASRSSGSHLTEQFF | TGTGCCAGCAGGTCCAGCGGGAGCCATCTAACTGAGCAGTTCTTC
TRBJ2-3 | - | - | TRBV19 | CASSQLHSTDTQYF | TGTGCCAGTAGTCAACTACATAGCACAGATACGCAGTATTTT
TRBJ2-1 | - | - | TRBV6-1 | CASSESKARYNEQFF | TGTGCCAGCAGTGAAAGCAAAGCCCGGTACAATGAGCAGTTCTTC
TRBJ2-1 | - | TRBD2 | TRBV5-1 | CASSLEGLGDEQFF | TGCGCCAGCAGCTTGGAGGGACTAGGAGATGAGCAGTTCTTC
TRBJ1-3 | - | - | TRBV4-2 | CASSQDHYSGNTIYF | TGTGCCAGCAGCCAAGATCATTACTCTGGAAACACCATATATTTT
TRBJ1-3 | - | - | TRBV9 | CASSVRQTGNTIYF | TGTGCCAGCAGCGTCCGACAGACTGGAAACACCATATATTTT
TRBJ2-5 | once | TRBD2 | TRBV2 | CASIEGTSGSRRAETQYF | TGTGCCAGCATAGAAGGAACTAGCGGGAGTCGACGGGCCGAGACCCAGTACTTC